The source of this T cell receptor beta chain is a study of technical replicates of blood from several donors (dated by TCRdb to between 2016 and 2019). Measured from the cysteine to the phenylalanine, the CDR3 is 12 residues long. This entry keeps only the CDR3 DNA: 36 bases, framed from base 1. Via the germline V gene, CDR1 is MNHEY and CDR2 SVGAGI. V and J lose 6 bases and 11 bases, and a span of 16 bases separates them. On this clone itself: No cognate antigen has been identified for it. No qualities accompany the bases; no much larger clone lies one base away.

The method behind the library was the immunoSEQ multiplex PCR assay. TCRdb obtained this table from immuneACCESS and retained in-frame rearrangements with V and J assigned. These tables miss some clones; where compared with another copy, unresolved V genes account for less than half of the shortfall, and the remainder is unexplained. The sample records under 85,000 clones, 93% of which are singletons. The ten biggest clones cover 0.2% to 0.25% of the sample. The chain joins TRBV6-5 to TRBJ1-1; confidence is insufficient to name the D gene. This clonotype was obtained from a human donor in good health. Sequenced input: T cells isolated from PBMCs. The CDR3: CASRVLGSEAFF. The nucleotide sequence is TGTGCCAGCAGGGTACTAGGTAGTGAGGCTTTCTTT.